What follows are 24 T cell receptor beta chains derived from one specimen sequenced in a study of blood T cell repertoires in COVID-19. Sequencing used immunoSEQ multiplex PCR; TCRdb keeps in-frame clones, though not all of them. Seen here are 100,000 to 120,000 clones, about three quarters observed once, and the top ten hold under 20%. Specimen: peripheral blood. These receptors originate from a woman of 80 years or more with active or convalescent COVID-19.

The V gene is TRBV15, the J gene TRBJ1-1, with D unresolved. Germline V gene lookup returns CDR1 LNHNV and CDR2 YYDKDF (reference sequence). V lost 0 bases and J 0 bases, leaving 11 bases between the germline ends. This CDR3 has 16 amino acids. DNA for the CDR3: TGTGCCACCAGCAGAGAGGGAGTACCGATGAACACTGAAGCTTTCTTT. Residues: CATSREGVPMNTEAFF.

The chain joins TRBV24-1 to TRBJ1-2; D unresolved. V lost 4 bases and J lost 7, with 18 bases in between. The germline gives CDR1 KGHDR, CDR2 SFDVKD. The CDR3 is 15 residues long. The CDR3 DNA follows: TGTGCCACCAGTGAGAGTACGGCGCTCGGGGTTGGCTACACCTTC. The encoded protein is CATSESTALGVGYTF.

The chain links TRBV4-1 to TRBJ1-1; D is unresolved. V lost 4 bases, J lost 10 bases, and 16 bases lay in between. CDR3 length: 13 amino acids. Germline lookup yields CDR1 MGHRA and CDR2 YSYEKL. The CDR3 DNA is TGCGCCAGCAGCCTACTAGGGAAGGGAAGAGCTTTCTTT. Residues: CASSLLGKGRAFF.

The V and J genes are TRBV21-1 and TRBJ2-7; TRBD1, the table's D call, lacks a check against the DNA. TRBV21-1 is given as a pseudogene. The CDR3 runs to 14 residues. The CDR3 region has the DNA TGTGCCAAACTTATGAAGGACACTTTCTACGAGCAGTACTTC. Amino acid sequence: CAKLMKDTFYEQYF.

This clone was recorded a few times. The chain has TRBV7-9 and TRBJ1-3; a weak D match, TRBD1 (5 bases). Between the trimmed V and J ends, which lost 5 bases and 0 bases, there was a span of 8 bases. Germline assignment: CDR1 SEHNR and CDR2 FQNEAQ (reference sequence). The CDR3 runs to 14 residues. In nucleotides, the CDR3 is TGTGCCAGCAGCGGACACTACTCTGGAAACACCATATATTTT. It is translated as CASSGHYSGNTIYF.

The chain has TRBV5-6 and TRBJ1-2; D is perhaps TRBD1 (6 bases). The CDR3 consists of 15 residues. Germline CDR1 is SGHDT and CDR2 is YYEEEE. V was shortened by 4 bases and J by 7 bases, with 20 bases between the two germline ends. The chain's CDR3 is CASSPMGAEGGGYTF. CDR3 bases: TGTGCCAGCAGCCCAATGGGGGCCGAAGGCGGTGGCTACACCTTC.

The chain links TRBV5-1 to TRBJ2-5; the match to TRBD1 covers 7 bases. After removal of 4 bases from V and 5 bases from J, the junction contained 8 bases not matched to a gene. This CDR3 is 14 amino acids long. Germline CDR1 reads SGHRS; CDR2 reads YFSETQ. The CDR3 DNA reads TGCGCCAGCAGCCCACTCGGCAGGGGGGAGACCCAGTACTTC. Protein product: CASSPLGRGETQYF. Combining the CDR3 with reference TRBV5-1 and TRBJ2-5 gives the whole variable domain KAGVTQTPRYLIKTRGQQVTLSCSPISGHRSVSWYQQTPGQGLQFLFEYFSETQRNKGNFPGRFSGRQFSNSRSEMNVSTLELGDSALYLCASSPLGRGETQYFGPGTRLLVL.

CDR3 in amino acids: CASSVDLNTDTQYF. The CDR3 nucleotides are TGTGCCAGCAGCGTCGACTTAAACACAGATACGCAGTATTTT. The rearrangement uses TRBV5-6 and TRBJ2-3; no clear D. The CDR3 length is 14 residues. V was clipped by 4 bases and J by 2 bases, with 11 bases between them. CDR1 is SGHDT, CDR2 YYEEEE, per germline.

This chain's CDR3 is CSASAGRNEKLFF. CDR3 bases: TGCAGTGCTAGTGCGGGTCGGAATGAAAAACTGTTTTTT. The chain has TRBV20-1 and TRBJ1-4, with D unresolved. The CDR3 loop spans 13 amino acids. Germline-derived CDR1 and CDR2 are DFQATT and SNEGSKA (reference sequence). V gave up 3 bases and J gave up 5 bases, with 10 bases separating them.

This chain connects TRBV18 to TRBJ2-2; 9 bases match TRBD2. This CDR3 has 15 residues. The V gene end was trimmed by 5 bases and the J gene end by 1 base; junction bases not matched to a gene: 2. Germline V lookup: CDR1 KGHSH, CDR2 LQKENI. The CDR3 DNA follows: TGTGCCAGCTCATCGACTAGCGGGAACACCGGGGAGCTGTTTTTT. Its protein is CASSSTSGNTGELFF.

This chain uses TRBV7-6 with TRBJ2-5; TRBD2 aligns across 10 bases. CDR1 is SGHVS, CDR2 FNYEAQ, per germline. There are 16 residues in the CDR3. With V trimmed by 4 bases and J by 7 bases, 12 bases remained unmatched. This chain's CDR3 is CASSWVTSGAPGTQYF. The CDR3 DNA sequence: TGTGCCAGCAGCTGGGTAACTAGCGGGGCCCCGGGGACCCAGTACTTC. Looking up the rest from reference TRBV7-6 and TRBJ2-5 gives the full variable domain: GAGVSQSPRYKVTKRGQDVALRCDPISGHVSLYWYRQALGQGPEFLTYFNYEAQQDKSGLPNDRFSAERPEGSISTLTIQRTEQRDSAMYRCASSWVTSGAPGTQYFGPGTRLLVL.

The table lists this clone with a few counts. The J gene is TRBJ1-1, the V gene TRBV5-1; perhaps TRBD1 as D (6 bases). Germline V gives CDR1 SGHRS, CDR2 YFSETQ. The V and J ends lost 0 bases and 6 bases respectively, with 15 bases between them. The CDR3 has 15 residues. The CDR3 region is CASSLENRVWPEAFF. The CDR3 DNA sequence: TGCGCCAGCAGCTTGGAAAACAGGGTTTGGCCTGAAGCTTTCTTT.

For the CDR3, the DNA is TGTGCCAGCAGACCCGGGACTATTGGCGAGCAGTACTTC. Encoded protein: CASRPGTIGEQYF. This sequence joins TRBV27 and TRBJ2-7; 7 positions match TRBD2. The V and J ends lost 6 bases and 6 bases, in that order; junction bases with no gene match: 8. The CDR3 runs to 13 residues. Germline V gene sequence: CDR1 MNHEY, CDR2 SMNVEV (reference sequence).

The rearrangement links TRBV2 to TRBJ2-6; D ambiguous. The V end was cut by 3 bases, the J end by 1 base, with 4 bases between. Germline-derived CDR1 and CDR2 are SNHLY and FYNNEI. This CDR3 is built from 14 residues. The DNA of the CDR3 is TGTGCCAGCAGTGACAGATCTGGGGCCAACGTCCTGACTTTC. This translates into CASSDRSGANVLTF.

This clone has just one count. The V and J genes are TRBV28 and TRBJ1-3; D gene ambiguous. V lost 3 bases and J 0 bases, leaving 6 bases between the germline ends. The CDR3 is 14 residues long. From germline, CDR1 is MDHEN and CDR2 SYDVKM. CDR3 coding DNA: TGTGCCAGCAGTTTTTTTAGCTCTGGAAACACCATATATTTT. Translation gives CASSFFSSGNTIYF.

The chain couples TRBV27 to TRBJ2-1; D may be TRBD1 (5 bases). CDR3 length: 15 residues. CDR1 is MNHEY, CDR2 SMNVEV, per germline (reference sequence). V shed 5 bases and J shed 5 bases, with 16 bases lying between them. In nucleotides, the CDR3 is TGTGCCAGCAGTCTCCAGGGTGCGTTTAACAATGAGCAGTTCTTC. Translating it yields CASSLQGAFNNEQFF.

The CDR3: CASKGQGAIIVGGYTF. The CDR3 DNA is TGTGCCAGCAAAGGACAGGGGGCGATCATAGTGGGTGGCTACACCTTC. V is TRBV2 and J is TRBJ1-2; 11 bases line up with TRBD1. The CDR3 runs 16 residues. V trimming: 7 bases; J trimming: 7 bases; junction bases outside the gene matches: 14. CDR1 and CDR2 from the germline V gene are SNHLY and FYNNEI. The complete variable domain, with remaining parts taken from reference TRBV2 and TRBJ1-2, reads EPEVTQTPSHQVTQMGQEVILRCVPISNHLYFYWYRQILGQKVEFLVSFYNNEISEKSEIFDDQFSVERPDGSNFTLKIRSTKLEDSAMYFCASKGQGAIIVGGYTFGSGTRLTVV.

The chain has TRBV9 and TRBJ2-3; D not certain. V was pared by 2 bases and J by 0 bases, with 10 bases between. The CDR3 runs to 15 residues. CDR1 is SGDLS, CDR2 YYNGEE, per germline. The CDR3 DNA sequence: TGTGCCAGCAGCGTTGTCAGCGCTAGCACAGATACGCAGTATTTT. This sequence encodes CASSVVSASTDTQYF.

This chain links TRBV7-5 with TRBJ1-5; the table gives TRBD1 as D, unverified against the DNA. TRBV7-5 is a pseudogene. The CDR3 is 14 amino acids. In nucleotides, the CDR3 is TGTGCCATGCCCTTGGACAACTGCAATCAGCCCCAGCATTTT. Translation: CAMPLDNCNQPQHF.

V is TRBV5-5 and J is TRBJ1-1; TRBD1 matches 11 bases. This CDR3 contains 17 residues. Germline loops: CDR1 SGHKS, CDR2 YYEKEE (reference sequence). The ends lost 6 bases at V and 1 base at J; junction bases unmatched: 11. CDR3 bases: TGTGCCAGCACCCCAAGAGGACAGGGGGCCAAGAACACTGAAGCTTTCTTT. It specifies CASTPRGQGAKNTEAFF.

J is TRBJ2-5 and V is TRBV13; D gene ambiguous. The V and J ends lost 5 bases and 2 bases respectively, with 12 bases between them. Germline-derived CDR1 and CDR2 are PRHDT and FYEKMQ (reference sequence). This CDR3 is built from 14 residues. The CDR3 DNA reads TGTGCCAGCAGCCGCACGGCGGCGCAAGAGACCCAGTACTTC. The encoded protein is CASSRTAAQETQYF.

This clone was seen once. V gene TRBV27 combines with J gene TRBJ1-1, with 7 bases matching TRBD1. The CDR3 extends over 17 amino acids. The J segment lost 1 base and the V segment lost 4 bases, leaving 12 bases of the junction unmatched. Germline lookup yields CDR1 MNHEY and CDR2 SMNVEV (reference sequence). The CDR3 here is CASSWRTGPTPNTEAFF. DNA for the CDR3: TGTGCCAGCAGTTGGCGGACAGGCCCAACGCCGAACACTGAAGCTTTCTTT.

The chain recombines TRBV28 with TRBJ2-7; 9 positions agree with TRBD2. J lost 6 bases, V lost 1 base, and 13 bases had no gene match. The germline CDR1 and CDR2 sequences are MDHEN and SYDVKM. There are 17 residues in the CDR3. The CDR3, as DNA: TGTGCCAGCAGTTTATCGCTACTAGCGGGCGGCTTGGGCGAGCAGTACTTC. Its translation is CASSLSLLAGGLGEQYF.

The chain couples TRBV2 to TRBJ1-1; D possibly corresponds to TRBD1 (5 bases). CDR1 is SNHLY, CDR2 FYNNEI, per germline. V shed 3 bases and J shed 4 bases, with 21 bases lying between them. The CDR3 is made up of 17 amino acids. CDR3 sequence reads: CASSDLGVLDGRTEAFF. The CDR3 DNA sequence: TGTGCCAGCAGTGACTTAGGGGTTTTGGATGGACGCACTGAAGCTTTCTTT.